This passage covers 12 T cell receptor beta chains from one sample sequenced in a study of blood T cell repertoires in COVID-19 (TCRdb year 2020). Library preparation employed the immunoSEQ multiplex PCR assay. This immuneACCESS table, as held by TCRdb, lists in-frame sequences with V and J called but not all clones. Of the missing ones, under half trace to an unresolved V gene in checked studies; the others have no known cause. The sample data list around 49,000 clones, and 75% to 85% of these were observed just once. The top ten hold 2.5% to 3% of the sample. The specimen was peripheral blood. The receptors come from a woman aged 60-75 years with acute or convalescent COVID-19.

The V call is TRBV19, the J call TRBJ1-2; D is perhaps TRBD1 (5 bases). The germline V gene has CDR1 LNHDA and CDR2 SQIVND (reference sequence). The CDR3 has 14 residues. V was pared by 3 bases and J by 4 bases, with 12 bases between. The CDR3, as DNA: TGTGCCAGTAGTATGTACGGGGGGAGCTATGGCTACACCTTC. This gives the protein CASSMYGGSYGYTF.

The chain has TRBV5-1 and TRBJ2-2; TRBD1 agrees at 7 bases. V shed 4 bases, J shed 2 bases, and the junction held 8 bases outside the gene matches. Germline V gene data show CDR1 as SGHRS and CDR2 as YFSETQ. The CDR3 is made up of 16 amino acids. CDR3 DNA sequence: TGCGCCAGCAGCGCCCGAAGACAGGGTAACACCGGGGAGCTGTTTTTT. It yields the protein CASSARRQGNTGELFF.

This chain links TRBV5-1 with TRBJ2-3; 9 bases agree with TRBD2. Germline V gene data show CDR1 as SGHRS and CDR2 as YFSETQ. This CDR3 comprises 15 residues. V shed 4 bases, J shed 7 bases, and the junction held 10 bases outside the gene matches. In DNA form, the CDR3 reads TGCGCCAGCAGCCCAAATAGCGGGAGTACGTATACGCAGTATTTT. Protein: CASSPNSGSTYTQYF.

The genes are TRBV5-6 and TRBJ2-7; 10 nucleotides line up with TRBD2. The CDR3 spans 17 residues. The germline V gene has CDR1 SGHDT and CDR2 YYEEEE. After removal of 0 bases from V and 4 bases from J, the junction contained 10 bases not matched to a gene. CDR3 protein: CASSLVGLAGAGYEQYF. CDR3 nucleotides: TGTGCCAGCAGCTTGGTTGGGCTAGCGGGAGCAGGGTACGAGCAGTACTTC.

This sequence joins TRBV30 and TRBJ2-2; 9 bases agree with TRBD1. This CDR3 contains 14 residues. After removal of 5 bases from V and 1 base from J, the junction contained 2 bases not matched to a gene. CDR1 GTSNPN and CDR2 SVGIG come from the germline V gene (reference sequence). The CDR3 sequence: CAWGGQGNTGELFF. The CDR3, as DNA: TGTGCCTGGGGGGGACAGGGGAACACCGGGGAGCTGTTTTTT.

The chain has TRBV7-9 and TRBJ2-3; 10 bases fit TRBD2. The CDR3 totals 15 residues. The germline V gene encodes CDR1 SEHNR and CDR2 FQNEAQ (reference sequence). Trimming cost V 3 bases and J 1 base; bases outside gene matches: 1. The DNA of the CDR3 is TGTGCCAGCAGCTTTAGCGGGGGGCGCACAGATACGCAGTATTTT. Translation: CASSFSGGRTDTQYF.

V usage is TRBV7-2 and J usage is TRBJ1-5, with 7 bases identical to TRBD1. The CDR3 consists of 14 residues. CDR1 and CDR2 (germline): SGHTA, FQGNSA. The V gene end was trimmed by 5 bases and the J gene end by 4 bases; junction bases not matched to a gene: 5. CDR3 bases: TGTGCCAGCAGCCCGGGACAGCTGAATCAGCCCCAGCATTTT. Translation: CASSPGQLNQPQHF.

The chain employs TRBV9 and TRBJ2-2; 11 nucleotides agree with TRBD1. Germline V gives CDR1 SGDLS, CDR2 YYNGEE. The CDR3 is 15 amino acids. With V trimmed by 4 bases and J by 6 bases, 5 bases remained unmatched. CDR3 region: CASSSGDRGAGELFF. CDR3 sequence (DNA): TGTGCCAGCAGCTCGGGGGACAGGGGGGCCGGGGAGCTGTTTTTT.

The chain combines TRBV12-3 or TRBV12-4 with TRBJ1-1, with TRBD1 as a possible D gene (5 bases). V lost 5 bases, J lost 10 bases, and 17 bases lay in between. The CDR3 has 13 residues. The DNA for the CDR3 is TGTGCCAGCAGTATGCGGGGCGGACAAGGAGCTTTCTTT. This sequence encodes CASSMRGGQGAFF.

The table lists this clone with a few counts. The chain joins TRBV3-1 (or the pseudogene TRBV3-2) to TRBJ2-1; 14 bases line up with TRBD2. J lost 6 bases, V lost 4 bases, and 5 bases had no gene match. CDR3 length equals 16 residues. Germline V gene lookup returns CDR1 LGHDT and CDR2 YNNKEL (reference sequence). CDR3 loop: CASSLQTSGRGNEQFF. For the CDR3, the DNA is TGTGCCAGCAGCCTCCAGACTAGCGGGAGGGGCAATGAGCAGTTCTTC.

The J gene is TRBJ1-2, the V gene TRBV14; D gene ambiguous. Trimming shortened V by 5 bases and J by 3 bases, and 10 bases separated the two germline ends. The CDR3 totals 13 residues. Per the germline V gene, CDR1 is SGHDN and CDR2 is FVKESK. CDR3 DNA sequence: TGTGCCAGCAGCTTAGATCACTACTATGGCTACACCTTC. Protein: CASSLDHYYGYTF.

In its sample, this clone was seen a few times. This rearrangement joins TRBV7-3 to TRBJ2-2; 7 nucleotides agree with TRBD2. With 2 bases clipped from V and 5 bases from J, the junction kept 5 bases outside the gene matches. Germline V CDR1 and CDR2: SGHTA, FQGTGA. CDR3 length equals 15 residues. CDR3 residues: CASSLFGLETGELFF. The CDR3 coding sequence is TGTGCCAGCAGCTTATTCGGACTAGAAACCGGGGAGCTGTTTTTT.